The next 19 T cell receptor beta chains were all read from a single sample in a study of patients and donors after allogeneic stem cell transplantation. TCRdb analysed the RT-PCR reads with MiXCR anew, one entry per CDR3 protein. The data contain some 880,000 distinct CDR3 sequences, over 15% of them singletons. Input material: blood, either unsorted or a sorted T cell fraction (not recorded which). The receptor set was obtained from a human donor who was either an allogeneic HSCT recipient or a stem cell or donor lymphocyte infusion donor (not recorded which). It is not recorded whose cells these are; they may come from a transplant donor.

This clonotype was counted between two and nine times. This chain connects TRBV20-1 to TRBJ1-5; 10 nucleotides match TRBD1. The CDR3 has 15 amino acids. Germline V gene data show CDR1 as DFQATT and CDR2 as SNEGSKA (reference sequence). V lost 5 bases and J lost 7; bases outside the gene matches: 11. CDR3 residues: CSAGIPGQGRQPQHF. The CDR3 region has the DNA TGCAGTGCTGGGATTCCGGGACAGGGGAGGCAGCCCCAGCATTTT.

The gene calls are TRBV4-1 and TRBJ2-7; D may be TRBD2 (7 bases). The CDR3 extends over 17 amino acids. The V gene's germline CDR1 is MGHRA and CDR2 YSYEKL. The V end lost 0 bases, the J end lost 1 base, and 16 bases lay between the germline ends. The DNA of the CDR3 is TGCGCCAGCAGCCAAGATGTCCGGGGGGCAAAGTCCTACGAGCAGTACTTC. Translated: CASSQDVRGAKSYEQYF.

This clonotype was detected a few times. CDR3 sequence reads: CASSNRTRGEQYF. The CDR3 nucleotides are TGTGCCAGCAGTAACCGGACCCGCGGCGAGCAGTACTTC. The genes are TRBV6-2 or TRBV6-3 and TRBJ2-7; D remains ambiguous. V gave up 5 bases and J gave up 6 bases, with 14 bases separating them. The length of the CDR3 is 13 residues. Germline CDR1 is MNHEY and CDR2 is SVGEGT.

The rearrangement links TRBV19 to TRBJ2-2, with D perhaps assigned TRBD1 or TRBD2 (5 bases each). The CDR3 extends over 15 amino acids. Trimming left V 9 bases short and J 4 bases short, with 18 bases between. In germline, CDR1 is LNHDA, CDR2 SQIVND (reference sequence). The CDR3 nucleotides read TGTGCCAGCAGCCCGTCGGGACCGGGCACCGGGGAGCTGTTTTTT. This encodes CASSPSGPGTGELFF.

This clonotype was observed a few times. The CDR3 sequence: CAPLAGTTDTQYF. In DNA, the CDR3 is TGTGCCCCCTTGGCGGGAACCACAGATACGCAGTATTTT. The V call is TRBV6-1, the J call TRBJ2-3, with D perhaps matching TRBD2 (6 bases). This CDR3 is 13 amino acids long. CDR1 is MNHNS, CDR2 SASEGT, per germline. With 11 bases removed from V and 2 bases from J, the gap between germline ends came to 14 bases.

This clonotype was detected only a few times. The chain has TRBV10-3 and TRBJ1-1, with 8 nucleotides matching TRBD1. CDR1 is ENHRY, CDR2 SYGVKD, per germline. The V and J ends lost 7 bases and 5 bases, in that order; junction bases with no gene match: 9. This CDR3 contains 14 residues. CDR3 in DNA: TGTGCCATCACTAACGACAGGGGACAGACTGAAGCTTTCTTT. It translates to CAITNDRGQTEAFF.

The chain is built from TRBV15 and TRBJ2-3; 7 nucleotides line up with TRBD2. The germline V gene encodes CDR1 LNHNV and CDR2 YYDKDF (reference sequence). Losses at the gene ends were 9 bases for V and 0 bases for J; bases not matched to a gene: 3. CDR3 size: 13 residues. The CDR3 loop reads CATRTRSTDTQYF. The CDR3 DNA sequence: TGTGCCACGCGGACTAGGAGCACAGATACGCAGTATTTT. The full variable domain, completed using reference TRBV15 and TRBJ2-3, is DAMVIQNPRYQVTQFGKPVTLSCSQTLNHNVMYWYQQKSSQAPKLLFHYYDKDFNNEADTPDNFQSRRPNTSFCFLDIRSPGLGDTAMYLCATRTRSTDTQYFGPGTRLTVL.

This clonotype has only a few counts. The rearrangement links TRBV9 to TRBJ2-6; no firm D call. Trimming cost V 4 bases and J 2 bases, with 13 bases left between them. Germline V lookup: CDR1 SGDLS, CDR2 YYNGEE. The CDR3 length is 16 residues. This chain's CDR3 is CASSPRLGTGANVLTF. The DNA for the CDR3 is TGTGCCAGCAGCCCTAGACTGGGCACTGGGGCCAACGTCCTGACTTTC.

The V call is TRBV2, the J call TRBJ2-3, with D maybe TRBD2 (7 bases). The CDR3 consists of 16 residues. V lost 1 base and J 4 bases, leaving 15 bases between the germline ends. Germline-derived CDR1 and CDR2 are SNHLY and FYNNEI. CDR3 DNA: TGTGCCAGCAGTGAAGAGAGACGGGGGGCCGCAGATACGCAGTATTTT. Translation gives CASSEERRGAADTQYF.

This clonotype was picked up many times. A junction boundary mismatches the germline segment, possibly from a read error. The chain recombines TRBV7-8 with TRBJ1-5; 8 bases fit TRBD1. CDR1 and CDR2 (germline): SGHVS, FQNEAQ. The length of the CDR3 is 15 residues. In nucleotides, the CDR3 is TGTGCCAGCAGTTTAGCGACAGGGGGCAATCAGCCCCAGCATTTT. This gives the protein CASSLATGGNQPQHF.

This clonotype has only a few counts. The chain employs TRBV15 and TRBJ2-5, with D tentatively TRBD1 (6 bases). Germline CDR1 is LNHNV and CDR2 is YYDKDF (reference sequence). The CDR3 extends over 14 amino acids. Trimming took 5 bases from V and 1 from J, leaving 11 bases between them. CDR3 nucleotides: TGTGCCACCAGCGTGGACAGCTTCCAAGAGACCCAGTACTTC. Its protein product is CATSVDSFQETQYF.

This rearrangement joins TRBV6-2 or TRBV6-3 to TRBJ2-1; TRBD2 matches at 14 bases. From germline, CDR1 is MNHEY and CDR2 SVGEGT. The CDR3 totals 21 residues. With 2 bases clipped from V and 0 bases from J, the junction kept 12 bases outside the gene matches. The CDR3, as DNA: TGTGCCAGCAGTTACCCCACCAAGACTAGCGGGAGGGCCGGCTCCTACAATGAGCAGTTCTTC. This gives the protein CASSYPTKTSGRAGSYNEQFF.

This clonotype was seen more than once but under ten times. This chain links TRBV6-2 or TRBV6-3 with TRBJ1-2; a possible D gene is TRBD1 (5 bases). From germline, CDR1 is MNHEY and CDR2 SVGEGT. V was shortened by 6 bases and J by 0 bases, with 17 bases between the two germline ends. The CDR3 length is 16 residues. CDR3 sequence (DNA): TGTGCCAGCAGCCGCAGCGAGAAGGGGTCTAACTATGGCTACACCTTC. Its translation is CASSRSEKGSNYGYTF.

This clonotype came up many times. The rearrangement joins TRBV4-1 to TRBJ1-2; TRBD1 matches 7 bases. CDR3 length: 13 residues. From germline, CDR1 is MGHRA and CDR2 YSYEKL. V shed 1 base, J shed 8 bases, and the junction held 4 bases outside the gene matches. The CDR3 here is CASSQGTGDGYTF. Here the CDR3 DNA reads TGCGCCAGCAGCCAAGGGACAGGTGACGGCTACACCTTC.

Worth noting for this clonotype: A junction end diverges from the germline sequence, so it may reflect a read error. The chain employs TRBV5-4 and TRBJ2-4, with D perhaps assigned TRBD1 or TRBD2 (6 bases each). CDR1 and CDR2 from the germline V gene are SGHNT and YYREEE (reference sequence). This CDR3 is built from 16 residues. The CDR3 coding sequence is TGTGCAAGCAGCCCCGACGGGGGCAGGTCCAAAAACATTCAGTACTTC. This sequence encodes CASSPDGGRSKNIQYF.

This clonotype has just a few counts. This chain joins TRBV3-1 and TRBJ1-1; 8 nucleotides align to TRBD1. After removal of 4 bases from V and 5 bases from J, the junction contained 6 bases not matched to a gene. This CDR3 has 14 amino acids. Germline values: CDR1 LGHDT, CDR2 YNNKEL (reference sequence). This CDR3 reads CASSPTTGETEAFF. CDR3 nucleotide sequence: TGTGCCAGCAGCCCAACGACAGGGGAAACTGAAGCTTTCTTT.

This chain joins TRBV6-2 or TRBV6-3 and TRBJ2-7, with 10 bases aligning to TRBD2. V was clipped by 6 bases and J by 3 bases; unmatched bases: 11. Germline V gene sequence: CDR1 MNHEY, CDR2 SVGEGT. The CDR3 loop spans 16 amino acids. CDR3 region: CASRPSGGTSVYEQYF. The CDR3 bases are TGTGCCAGCAGACCTTCGGGGGGGACTAGCGTCTACGAGCAGTACTTC.

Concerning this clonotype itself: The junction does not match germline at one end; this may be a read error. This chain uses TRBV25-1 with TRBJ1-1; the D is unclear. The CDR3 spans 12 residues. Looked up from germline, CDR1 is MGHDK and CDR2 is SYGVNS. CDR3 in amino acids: CAGSEDGTEAFF. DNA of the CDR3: TGTGCCGGCAGTGAGGACGGGACTGAAGCTTTCTTT.

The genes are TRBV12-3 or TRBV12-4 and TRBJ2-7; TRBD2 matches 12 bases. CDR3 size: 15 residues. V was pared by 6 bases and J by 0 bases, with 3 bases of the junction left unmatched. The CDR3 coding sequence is TGTGCCAGCAGGTTGACTAGCGGGGGCTCCTACGAGCAGTACTTC. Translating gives CASRLTSGGSYEQYF.